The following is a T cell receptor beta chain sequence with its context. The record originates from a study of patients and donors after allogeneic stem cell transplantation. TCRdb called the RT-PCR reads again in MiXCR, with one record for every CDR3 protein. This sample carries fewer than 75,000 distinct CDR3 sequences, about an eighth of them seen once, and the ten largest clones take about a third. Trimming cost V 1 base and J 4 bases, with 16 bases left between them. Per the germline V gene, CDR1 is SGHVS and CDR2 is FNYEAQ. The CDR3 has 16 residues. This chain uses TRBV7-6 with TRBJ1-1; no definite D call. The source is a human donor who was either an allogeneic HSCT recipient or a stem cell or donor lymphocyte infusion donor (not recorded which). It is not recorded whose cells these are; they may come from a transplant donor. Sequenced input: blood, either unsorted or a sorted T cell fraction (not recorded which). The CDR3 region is CASSLVPEGEVTEAFF. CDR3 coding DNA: TGTGCCAGCAGCTTAGTCCCGGAGGGCGAGGTCACTGAAGCTTTCTTT.